The source of this TCR beta chain is a study of T cells in Graves' hyperthyroidism and ophthalmopathy (dated by TCRdb to about 2019). Regarding the study in general: Peripheral blood samples were taken at the time of initial diagnosis, prior to any treatment. To identify TCR V-J signatures that set the groups apart, the researchers used a discovery cohort of 90 to 100 patients, made up of fewer than 50 with Graves' ophthalmopathy and 57 with stable Graves' hyperthyroidism. An independent validation cohort of under 20 hyperthyroidism patients and about 15 patients who later progressed to ophthalmopathy tested prospective prediction of ophthalmopathy. The approximately 100 discovery patients were divided at random into training and test sets in a 7:3 ratio. In roughly six Graves' hyperthyroidism patients, the study also compared T-cell repertoires from thyroid tissue with T-cell repertoires from blood. Once sampling was done, hyperthyroidism patients were given methimazole at a starting dose of 30 mg daily, whereas ophthalmopathy patients were given high-dose intravenous methylprednisolone. The paper describes TCR Vbeta CDR3 sequencing of 135 peripheral blood samples, made up of about 41 ophthalmopathy patients, more than 70 hyperthyroidism patients and roughly 17 progressor patients. Study-level results and caveats: Ophthalmopathy was separated from stable hyperthyroidism by a 13 V-J signature model, with 87.88% sensitivity and approximately 81% specificity obtained in cross-validation and 80%/75% obtained in testing. Blood samples also contained most of the expanded thyroid clonotypes (frequency above 0.001), which suggests that blood repertoires may reflect thyroid immune responses. Sample size was not statistically predetermined, and blinding of investigators to group allocation was not performed. In validation, progression to ophthalmopathy was predicted by the model with roughly 69% sensitivity and 72% to 85% specificity, a median of roughly 6.4 months before onset.

The TCR beta CDR3 regions were amplified from the RNA transcripts. The first round of RT-PCR for the TCR CDR3 was performed with the HTBI primer set and the Qiagen OneStep RT-PCR kit. Libraries were constructed in a second round of multiplex PCR, after which size selection and purification were carried out. Sequencing of the libraries was done on an Illumina HiSeq2000 using paired-end 100 bp reads. Per the authors' processing: Raw data were processed with SOAPnuke, discarding reads with adapters, uncalled bases, mean Phred below 15, or no exact constant-primer or identifier match. COPE v1.2.5 was used to merge the high-quality paired reads, and each unique nucleotide sequence was defined as a clonotype. MiTCR v1.1 was used to align clonotypes to the IMGT TRBV, TRBD and TRBJ reference segments. Analysis was restricted to V-J combinations with a frequency above 0.0001, which covered roughly 99% of repertoires. The TCS score was defined as F50 (clonal expansion) divided by E x V (chaos), with BLOSUM62-based TCRdist calculated between CDR3 peptides within each V-J. Welch's t-statistics and random forest reduced around 520 V-J features to 13, which were used in a naive Bayes classifier (R e1071). The public reads were reprocessed in TCRdb via fastp at Q25 and MiXCR, keeping in-frame beta chains. Under each unique CDR3 protein, matching rows form one entry showing the most common genes and DNA. TCRdb assigned the V and J calls; the authors' analysis was not used. The sample includes 550,000 to 600,000 distinct CDR3 sequences, with 14% observed a single time. The top ten hold approximately 6.4% of the sample.

Ophthalmopathy patients had moderately to severely active disease, Clinical Activity Score of at least 3, NOSPECS grade of at least 4, and duration under 3 months. Any patient with an uncontrolled infection, another autoimmune disease, pregnancy or lactation was excluded. Diagnoses were established on the basis of clinical symptoms, serum thyroxine and TRAb, thyroid ultrasound, and orbital computed tomography. Ficoll-Paque density gradient centrifugation was used to isolate PBMCs from around 10 ml of fresh peripheral blood. Total RNA was extracted with Trizol reagent, and quality was checked on an Agilent 2100 Bioanalyzer. V trim: 7 bases; J trim: 2 bases; unmatched bases: 2. CDR1 and CDR2 are read off the germline V gene as KGHDR and SFDVKD. The CDR3 holds 13 amino acids from the cysteine to the phenylalanine. Here the CDR3 DNA is all that survives: 39 bases in frame from base 1. This clonotype came up many times. Its antigen has not been determined. One base away there is no much larger clone; base qualities are not given.

The V and J segments used are TRBV24-1 and TRBJ1-2, and TRBD1 aligns with 8 junction nucleotides. The material sequenced was blood. This clonotype was sampled from a woman between 18 and 29 years old with Graves' ophthalmopathy. In nucleotides, the sequence is TGTGCCACCAGGGACAGGGAAAACTATGGCTACACCTTC. It codes for CATRDRENYGYTF.